This section outlines one T cell receptor (beta chain) sequence together with its context. Antigen unknown. TCRdb re-called the reads with MiXCR, one entry per CDR3 protein. The sample consists of some 300,000 distinct CDR3 sequences, 9.6% of them appearing once. The data were taken from a study of T cell repertoires in cytomegalovirus infection. Study-wide context: Carrying CMV and the relevant HLA type showed in public TCR beta signatures. The study's findings and limits: Dominating the ex vivo response were HLA-C-restricted CMV-specific TCR beta clonotypes.

J lost 8 bases, V lost 0 bases, and 8 bases had no gene match. The CDR3 sequence is 15 residues long. Per germline, CDR1 LNHNV and CDR2 YYDKDF (reference sequence). The sequence came from a human donor in good health (CMV status not recorded). Some clones in this sample may be carry-over from other donors' samples. The genes are TRBV15 and TRBJ2-3, with TRBD1 identical over 7 bases. Input material: PBMCs. As DNA, the CDR3 is TGTGCCACCAGCAGAGATCAACAGGGACAGAGTACGCAGTATTTT. The encoded protein is CATSRDQQGQSTQYF.